This passage covers 15 T cell receptor beta chains from one sample sequenced in a study of blood T cell repertoires in COVID-19. The table came from immunoSEQ multiplex PCR; TCRdb's copy has only in-frame clones and leaves some out. Counted here are a few hundred thousand clones, approximately 86% occurring once; the ten biggest clones make up roughly 3.1%. Sequencing was performed on peripheral blood. These receptors came from a human donor in a cohort sampled during active COVID-19.

The chain couples TRBV30 to TRBJ1-2, with D uncertain. With 0 bases removed from V and 4 bases from J, the gap between germline ends came to 9 bases. This CDR3 is 13 amino acids long. Germline CDR1 reads GTSNPN; CDR2 reads SVGIG (reference sequence). The CDR3 protein is CAWSVYHSYGYTF. The CDR3 nucleotides read TGTGCCTGGAGTGTATATCACTCCTATGGCTACACCTTC. The variable domain in full, completed from reference TRBV30 and TRBJ1-2, reads SQTIHQWPATLVQPVGSPLSLECTVEGTSNPNLYWYRQAAGRGLQLLFYSVGIGQISSEVPQNLSASRPQDRQFILSSKKLLLSDSGFYLCAWSVYHSYGYTFGSGTRLTVV.

As regards this clone: Different DNA sequences within this sample yield the same CDR3. The rearrangement joins TRBV7-3 to TRBJ2-2; D gene unclear. The germline gives CDR1 SGHTA, CDR2 FQGTGA. Trimming left V 11 bases short and J 0 bases short, with 10 bases between. This CDR3 has 13 amino acids. The CDR3 sequence is CASQAPNTGELFF. The CDR3, as DNA: TGTGCCTCTCAGGCCCCGAACACCGGGGAGCTGTTTTTT.

The V call is TRBV29-1, the J call TRBJ2-1; a possible D gene is TRBD2 (5 bases). The V gene lost 3 bases and the J gene lost 9 bases, with 18 bases spanning the gap. Germline lookup yields CDR1 SQVTM and CDR2 ANQGSEA. CDR3 length equals 14 residues. CDR3 nucleotides: TGCAGCGTTGAGCCCCGTGGATCGGGGTTTGAGCAGTTCTTC. Translating it yields CSVEPRGSGFEQFF.

The V gene is TRBV5-5, the J gene TRBJ2-7, with TRBD2 matching 11 bases. The CDR3 sequence is 16 residues long. V shed 2 bases, J shed 2 bases, and the junction held 6 bases outside the gene matches. Germline loops: CDR1 SGHKS, CDR2 YYEKEE (reference sequence). CDR3 amino acids: CASSLYGLAGAYEQYF. The CDR3 DNA reads TGTGCCAGCAGCTTATACGGACTAGCGGGCGCCTACGAGCAGTACTTC. Full variable domain (remainder filled in from reference TRBV5-5 and TRBJ2-7): DAGVTQSPTHLIKTRGQQVTLRCSPISGHKSVSWYQQVLGQGPQFIFQYYEKEERGRGNFPDRFSARQFPNYSSELNVNALLLGDSALYLCASSLYGLAGAYEQYFGPGTRLTVT.

The chain carries TRBV30 and TRBJ1-1; the D is unclear. Germline V CDR1 and CDR2: GTSNPN, SVGIG (reference sequence). The CDR3 contains 10 residues. The CDR3 nucleotides read TGTGCGAGCGATACCACCGTGGCTTTCTTT. Its translation: CASDTTVAFF.

This chain links TRBV5-1 with TRBJ2-1; 11 bases map to TRBD2. V was clipped by 1 base and J by 9 bases; unmatched bases: 6. Germline CDR1 reads SGHRS; CDR2 reads YFSETQ. This CDR3 region has 15 residues. The CDR3 bases are TGCGCCAGCAGCTTGATACTAGCGGGGGAGGGTGAGCAGTTCTTC. It is translated as CASSLILAGEGEQFF.

The rearrangement uses TRBV19 and TRBJ1-1; weak D call: TRBD1 (5 bases). V was pared by 5 bases and J by 1 base, with 11 bases between. The germline V gene has CDR1 LNHDA and CDR2 SQIVND (reference sequence). This CDR3 comprises 14 residues. For the CDR3, the DNA is TGTGCCAGTAGTTTCACAGGAGCGAACACTGAAGCTTTCTTT. It yields the protein CASSFTGANTEAFF.

The gene calls are TRBV24-1 and TRBJ2-1, with 7 positions matching TRBD2. Trimming took 3 bases from V and 4 from J; bases not matched to a gene: 8. CDR1 is KGHDR and CDR2 is SFDVKD in the germline V gene. The CDR3 consists of 16 residues. The CDR3 DNA reads TGTGCCACCAGTGATGGCAGCGGGAATCGATACAATGAGCAGTTCTTC. It is translated as CATSDGSGNRYNEQFF.

The chain carries TRBV5-1 and TRBJ2-7; 9 bases match TRBD1. There are 14 residues in the CDR3. With 3 bases clipped from V and 5 bases from J, the junction kept 6 bases outside the gene matches. Germline values: CDR1 SGHRS, CDR2 YFSETQ. The chain's CDR3 is CASSWDRVPHEQYF. DNA of the CDR3: TGCGCCAGCAGCTGGGACAGGGTTCCCCACGAGCAGTACTTC.

The chain employs TRBV7-3 and TRBJ1-1, with 9 bases identical to TRBD1. CDR3 length: 14 residues. V lost 7 bases and J lost 1; bases outside the gene matches: 4. Germline V gene sequence: CDR1 SGHTA, CDR2 FQGTGA. The CDR3 nucleotides are TGTGCCAGCACCCCGGACAGGGGGAACACTGAAGCTTTCTTT. As protein: CASTPDRGNTEAFF.

The V call is TRBV27, the J call TRBJ2-5; D possibly corresponds to TRBD2 (5 bases). V was cut by 11 bases and J by 5 bases, with 21 bases left in between. Germline V gives CDR1 MNHEY, CDR2 SMNVEV (reference sequence). This CDR3 has 14 amino acids. CDR3 in DNA: TGTGCCGCTAGTAGAGGCGGGTTGGGGGAGACCCAGTACTTC. Its translation is CAASRGGLGETQYF.

V gene TRBV4-1 combines with J gene TRBJ2-7; 7 nucleotides match TRBD1. The CDR3 length is 15 residues. Trimming took 0 bases from V and 3 from J; bases not matched to a gene: 5. CDR1 and CDR2 (germline): MGHRA, YSYEKL. In nucleotides, the CDR3 is TGCGCCAGCAGCCAAGAGGGACAGCTTCTCTACGAGCAGTACTTC. It encodes CASSQEGQLLYEQYF.

The V and J genes are TRBV10-2 and TRBJ2-3; D is unresolved. The CDR3 runs to 12 residues. Germline-derived CDR1 and CDR2 are WSHSY and SAAADI. The germline V and J ends were trimmed by 4 bases and 9 bases, with 11 bases remaining between them. The CDR3 region is CASSAFLETQYF. The CDR3 coding sequence is TGCGCCAGCAGTGCCTTCTTAGAAACGCAGTATTTT.

The rearrangement links TRBV19 to TRBJ2-2; the D gene is possibly TRBD2 (5 bases). Per the germline V gene, CDR1 is LNHDA and CDR2 is SQIVND (reference sequence). Trimming left V 7 bases short and J 2 bases short, with 14 bases between. CDR3 size: 15 residues. The CDR3, as DNA: TGTGCCAGTAACCCCGTCGGGGAAAACACCGGGGAGCTGTTTTTT. Its translation is CASNPVGENTGELFF.

The gene calls are TRBV29-1 and TRBJ2-6, with 8 positions matching TRBD1. This CDR3 has 15 amino acids. Looked up from germline, CDR1 is SQVTM and CDR2 is ANQGSEA. After removal of 1 base from V and 7 bases from J, the junction contained 6 bases not matched to a gene. The CDR3 spells CSVEAAGGAANVLTF. Here the CDR3 DNA reads TGCAGCGTTGAAGCAGCAGGGGGCGCAGCCAACGTCCTGACTTTC.